The 10 T cell receptor beta chains listed next were all sequenced from one sample in a study of cytotoxic CD8 clonotypes in ibrutinib-treated CLL (dated by TCRdb to about 2021). This specimen's time point label, interpreted: about a year on ibrutinib. The library was made by the immunoSEQ multiplex PCR assay. TCRdb holds this immuneACCESS table with in-frame rearrangements only. Some clones are missing; in checked studies, unresolved V genes explain under half, and the rest has no known cause. The sample table holds hundreds of thousands of clones, of which just under 80% were seen once. The ten largest clones take up roughly 10% of the sample. The sample was PBMCs, taken after 12 months of ibrutinib treatment. The source is a human donor with chronic lymphocytic leukemia.

The chain employs TRBV11-2 and TRBJ2-5; D not certain. V lost 1 base and J lost 5, with 17 bases in between. The germline V gene encodes CDR1 SGHAT and CDR2 FQNNGV. This CDR3 contains 16 residues. The CDR3 region has the DNA TGTGCCAGCAGCTTAGGGACGGCGGTTAAGACGGAGACCCAGTACTTC. As protein: CASSLGTAVKTETQYF.

The CDR3 is CASSPGGIQPQHF. CDR3 nucleotides: TGTGCCAGCTCACCAGGAGGGATTCAGCCCCAGCATTTT. The chain recombines TRBV18 with TRBJ1-5; no reliable D call. V was shortened by 2 bases and J by 6 bases, with 8 bases between the two germline ends. Germline V lookup: CDR1 KGHSH, CDR2 LQKENI. This CDR3 contains 13 residues.

A single count supports this clone. The chain uses TRBV7-6 and TRBJ1-3; 9 bases map to TRBD1. The CDR3 is 15 residues long. Trimming took 5 bases from V and 4 from J; bases not matched to a gene: 6. Germline V gene sequence: CDR1 SGHVS, CDR2 FNYEAQ. DNA of the CDR3: TGTGCCAGCAGCCCAGGGACAGGGTGGGGAAACACCATATATTTT. Protein sequence: CASSPGTGWGNTIYF.

This chain joins TRBV30 and TRBJ1-2; 8 nucleotides line up with TRBD1. CDR3 length: 11 amino acids. The V gene end was trimmed by 2 bases and the J gene end by 14 bases; junction bases not matched to a gene: 7. Germline loops: CDR1 GTSNPN, CDR2 SVGIG (reference sequence). The CDR3 region is CAWSLQGAETF. The CDR3 nucleotides read TGTGCCTGGAGTTTGCAGGGGGCAGAGACCTTC. The whole variable domain, remainder taken from reference TRBV30 and TRBJ1-2, is SQTIHQWPATLVQPVGSPLSLECTVEGTSNPNLYWYRQAAGRGLQLLFYSVGIGQISSEVPQNLSASRPQDRQFILSSKKLLLSDSGFYLCAWSLQGAETFGSGTRLTVV.

The gene calls are TRBV4-1 and TRBJ2-3; D is unresolved. From germline, CDR1 is MGHRA and CDR2 YSYEKL. Trimming took 3 bases from V and 2 from J, leaving 6 bases between them. This CDR3 spans 13 amino acids. In DNA form, the CDR3 reads TGCGCCAGCAGCCATACTAACACAGATACGCAGTATTTT. It yields the protein CASSHTNTDTQYF.

The chain links TRBV6-6 to TRBJ2-1; a weak D match, TRBD1 (5 bases). The V end was cut by 2 bases, the J end by 0 bases, with 8 bases between. Germline lookup yields CDR1 MNHNY and CDR2 SVGAGI (reference sequence). This CDR3 is built from 15 residues. The CDR3 coding sequence is TGTGCCAGCAGTTACCTGGACACCTCCTACAATGAGCAGTTCTTC. It is translated as CASSYLDTSYNEQFF.

This chain joins TRBV6-1 and TRBJ1-3; D ambiguous. There are 14 residues in the CDR3. Per germline, CDR1 MNHNS and CDR2 SASEGT. Between the trimmed V and J ends, which lost 2 bases and 8 bases, there was a span of 13 bases. The DNA for the CDR3 is TGTGCCAGCAGTGAAAGGAGGGCTCGGGACACCATATATTTT. The encoded protein is CASSERRARDTIYF.

This clone was detected a few times. The gene calls are TRBV7-9 and TRBJ2-7, with D perhaps TRBD2 (5 bases). This CDR3 has 12 amino acids. Per germline, CDR1 SEHNR and CDR2 FQNEAQ (reference sequence). The ends were cut back, 4 bases at V and 3 bases at J, with 7 bases in the middle. The CDR3 coding sequence is TGTGCCAGCAGCTCCGGGATCTACGAGCAGTACTTC. Its protein is CASSSGIYEQYF.

The rearrangement joins TRBV6-6 to TRBJ1-5, with 7 bases identical to TRBD1. The V and J ends lost 9 bases and 1 base, in that order; junction bases with no gene match: 6. The germline V gene has CDR1 MNHNY and CDR2 SVGAGI (reference sequence). There are 14 residues in the CDR3. CDR3 in amino acids: CASEIQGSNQPQHF. The CDR3 DNA is TGTGCCAGTGAGATACAGGGGAGCAATCAGCCCCAGCATTTT.

This chain connects TRBV5-1 to TRBJ1-1; D not resolved. V was trimmed by 0 bases and J by 1 base, leaving 10 bases between them. CDR1 is SGHRS and CDR2 is YFSETQ in the germline V gene. This CDR3 is built from 15 residues. CDR3 DNA: TGCGCCAGCAGCTTGGACTCCAGTCCGAACACTGAAGCTTTCTTT. Translated: CASSLDSSPNTEAFF. The whole variable domain, filled in from reference TRBV5-1 and TRBJ1-1, reads KAGVTQTPRYLIKTRGQQVTLSCSPISGHRSVSWYQQTPGQGLQFLFEYFSETQRNKGNFPGRFSGRQFSNSRSEMNVSTLELGDSALYLCASSLDSSPNTEAFFGQGTRLTVV.